Below are 2 T cell receptor beta chains sequenced from a single sample in a study of blood T cell repertoires in COVID-19. Method: immunoSEQ multiplex PCR; TCRdb's copy keeps in-frame clones and lacks some. This table has about 200,000 clones, roughly 80% appearing once. Sequences were obtained from peripheral blood. The receptors shown here come from a woman aged 40 to 55 with COVID-19, enrolled during active disease.

The chain's CDR3 is CASSLGSYGGNTIYF. CDR3 in DNA: TGTGCCAGCAGCTTAGGGAGTTACGGGGGAAACACCATATATTTT. This chain uses TRBV7-2 with TRBJ1-3, with D hard to call. The CDR3 consists of 15 residues. Trimming removed 1 base from V and 4 bases from J, with 11 bases in between. Germline CDR1 SGHTA, CDR2 FQGNSA.

This clone came up a few times. The chain links TRBV6-2 or TRBV6-3 to TRBJ1-1, with a tentative D call TRBD1 (6 bases). Deletions cut 4 bases from V and 0 bases from J, with 15 bases between. The CDR3 is 16 amino acids. CDR1 MNHEY and CDR2 SVGEGT come from the germline V gene. CDR3 DNA sequence: TGTGCCAGCAGTTCGGGGGGCCGGGGCATGAACACTGAAGCTTTCTTT. Translated, it gives CASSSGGRGMNTEAFF.